Given below is one TCR beta chain in context. The germline CDR1 and CDR2 sequences are SGHRS and YFSETQ. V was cut by 1 base and J by 4 bases, with 8 bases left in between. The CDR3 sequence is 13 residues long. The record originates from a study of blood T cell repertoires in COVID-19. Looking at the study overall: There were acute and convalescent COVID-19 samples, and they came from the United States, Italy and Spain. Sample material is recorded as cDNA or gDNA derived from T cells, B-cell-depleted T cells, or PBMCs.

Methods used by the authors: Reference gene primer amplification gave nucleated cell count estimates. Clones were read by immunoSEQ multiplex PCR, and TCRdb kept only the in-frame ones, dropping some. The V and J calls and clone size were taken over from that table, and D and trimming were inferred from the DNA. The sample has under 110,000 clones, around 85% seen once. J is TRBJ2-5 and V is TRBV5-1; the D gene is possibly TRBD2 (6 bases). The material sequenced was peripheral blood. The sequence derives from a woman aged 70 to 79 with active or convalescent COVID-19. This CDR3 reads CASSLTSLETQYF. DNA for the CDR3: TGCGCCAGCAGCTTGACTAGCCTAGAGACCCAGTACTTC.